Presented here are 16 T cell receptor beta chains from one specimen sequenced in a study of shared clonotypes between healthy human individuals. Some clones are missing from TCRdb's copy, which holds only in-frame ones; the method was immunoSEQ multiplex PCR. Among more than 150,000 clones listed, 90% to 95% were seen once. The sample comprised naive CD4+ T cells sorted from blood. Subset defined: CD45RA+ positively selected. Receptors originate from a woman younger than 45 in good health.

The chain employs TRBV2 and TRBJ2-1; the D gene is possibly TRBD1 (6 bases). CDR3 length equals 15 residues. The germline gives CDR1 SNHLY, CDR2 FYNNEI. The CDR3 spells CGTGPPRTATNEQFF. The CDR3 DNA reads TGTGGAACCGGGCCCCCACGGACAGCGACCAATGAGCAGTTCTTC. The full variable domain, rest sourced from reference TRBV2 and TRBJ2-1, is EPEVTQTPSHQVTQMGQEVILRCVPISNHLYFYWYRQILGQKVEFLVSFYNNEISEKSEIFDDQFSVERPDGSNFTLKIRSTKLEDSAMYFCGTGPPRTATNEQFFGPGTRLTVL.

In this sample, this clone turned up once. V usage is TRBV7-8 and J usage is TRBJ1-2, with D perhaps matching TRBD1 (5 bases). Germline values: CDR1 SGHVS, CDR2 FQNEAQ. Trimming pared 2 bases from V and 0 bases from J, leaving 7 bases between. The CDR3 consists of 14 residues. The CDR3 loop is CASSLQGSNYGYTF. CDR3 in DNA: TGTGCCAGCAGCTTACAGGGTTCTAACTATGGCTACACCTTC.

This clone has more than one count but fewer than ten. The CDR3 nucleotides are TGTGCCAGCACCCCGACTAGCGGGCAGTCCTACGAGCAGTACTTC. Translation: CASTPTSGQSYEQYF. The rearrangement uses TRBV9 and TRBJ2-7; 10 bases align to TRBD2. V was clipped by 6 bases and J by 1 base; unmatched bases: 7. The CDR3 is made up of 15 amino acids. The germline CDR1 and CDR2 sequences are SGDLS and YYNGEE. Looking up the rest from reference TRBV9 and TRBJ2-7 gives the full variable domain: DSGVTQTPKHLITATGQRVTLRCSPRSGDLSVYWYQQSLDQGLQFLIQYYNGEERAKGNILERFSAQQFPDLHSELNLSSLELGDSALYFCASTPTSGQSYEQYFGPGTRLTVT.

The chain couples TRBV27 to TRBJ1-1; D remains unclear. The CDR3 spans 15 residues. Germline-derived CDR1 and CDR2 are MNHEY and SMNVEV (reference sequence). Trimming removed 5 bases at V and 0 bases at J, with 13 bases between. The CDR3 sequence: CASSRKTNLNTEAFF. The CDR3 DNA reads TGTGCCAGCAGTAGGAAGACAAACCTGAACACTGAAGCTTTCTTT.

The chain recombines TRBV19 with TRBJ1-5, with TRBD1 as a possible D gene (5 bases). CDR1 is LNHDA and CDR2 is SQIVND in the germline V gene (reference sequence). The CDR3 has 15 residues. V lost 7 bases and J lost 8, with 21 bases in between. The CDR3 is CASTESRQGIKPQHF. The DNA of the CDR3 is TGTGCCAGTACCGAAAGTCGGCAGGGAATCAAGCCCCAGCATTTT.

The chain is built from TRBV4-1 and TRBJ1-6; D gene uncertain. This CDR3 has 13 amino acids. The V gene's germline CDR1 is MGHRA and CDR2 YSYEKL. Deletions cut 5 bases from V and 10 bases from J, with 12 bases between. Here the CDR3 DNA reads TGCGCCAGCAGCTCTGACCGGGGATCACCCCTCCACTTT. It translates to CASSSDRGSPLHF.

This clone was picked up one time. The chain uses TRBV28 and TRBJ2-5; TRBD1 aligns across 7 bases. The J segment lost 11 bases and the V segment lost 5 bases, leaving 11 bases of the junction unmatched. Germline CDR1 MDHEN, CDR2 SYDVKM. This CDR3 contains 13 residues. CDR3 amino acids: CASSPDRLGEQYF. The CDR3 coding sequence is TGTGCCAGCAGTCCGGACAGGCTGGGGGAGCAGTACTTC.

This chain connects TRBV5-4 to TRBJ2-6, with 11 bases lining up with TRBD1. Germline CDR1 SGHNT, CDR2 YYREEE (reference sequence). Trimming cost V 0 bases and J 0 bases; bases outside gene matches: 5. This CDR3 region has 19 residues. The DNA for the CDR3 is TGTGCCAGCAGCTTGGGAAGGGACAGGGGGTTCTCTGGGGCCAACGTCCTGACTTTC. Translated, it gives CASSLGRDRGFSGANVLTF.

Here the CDR3 reads CASSFVTGDSGANVLTF. CDR3 nucleotides: TGTGCCAGCAGTTTCGTGACAGGGGACTCTGGGGCCAACGTCCTGACTTTC. The chain is built from TRBV28 and TRBJ2-6; TRBD1 aligns across 8 bases. Germline CDR1 reads MDHEN; CDR2 reads SYDVKM. The length of the CDR3 is 17 residues. With 3 bases clipped from V and 0 bases from J, the junction kept 4 bases outside the gene matches.

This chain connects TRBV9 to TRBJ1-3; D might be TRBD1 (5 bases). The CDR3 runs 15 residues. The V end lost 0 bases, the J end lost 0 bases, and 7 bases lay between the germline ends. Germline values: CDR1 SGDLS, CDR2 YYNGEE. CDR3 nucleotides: TGTGCCAGCAGCGTAGGTGACAGCTCTGGAAACACCATATATTTT. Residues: CASSVGDSSGNTIYF. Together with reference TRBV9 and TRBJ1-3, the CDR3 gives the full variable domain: DSGVTQTPKHLITATGQRVTLRCSPRSGDLSVYWYQQSLDQGLQFLIQYYNGEERAKGNILERFSAQQFPDLHSELNLSSLELGDSALYFCASSVGDSSGNTIYFGEGSWLTVV.

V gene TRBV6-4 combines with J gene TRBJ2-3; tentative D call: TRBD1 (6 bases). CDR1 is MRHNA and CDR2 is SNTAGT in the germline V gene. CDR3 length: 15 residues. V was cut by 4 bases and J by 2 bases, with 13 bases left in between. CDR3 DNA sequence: TGTGCCAGCAGTGCAGGGGACGGGGCCACAGATACGCAGTATTTT. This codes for CASSAGDGATDTQYF.

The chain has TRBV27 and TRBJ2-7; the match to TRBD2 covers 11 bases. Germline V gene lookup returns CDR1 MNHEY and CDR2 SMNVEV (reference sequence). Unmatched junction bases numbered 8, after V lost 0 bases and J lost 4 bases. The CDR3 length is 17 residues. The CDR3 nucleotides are TGTGCCAGCAGTTTATCGTTAGCGGGAGGGCTTTTTTACGAGCAGTACTTC. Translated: CASSLSLAGGLFYEQYF.

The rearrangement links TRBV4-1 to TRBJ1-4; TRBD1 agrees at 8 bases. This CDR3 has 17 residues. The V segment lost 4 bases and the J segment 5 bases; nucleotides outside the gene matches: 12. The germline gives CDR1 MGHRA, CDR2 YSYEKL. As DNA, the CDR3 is TGCGCCAGCAGCCGACTTCCCCCGGACAGGGTGAATGAAAAACTGTTTTTT. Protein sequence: CASSRLPPDRVNEKLFF.

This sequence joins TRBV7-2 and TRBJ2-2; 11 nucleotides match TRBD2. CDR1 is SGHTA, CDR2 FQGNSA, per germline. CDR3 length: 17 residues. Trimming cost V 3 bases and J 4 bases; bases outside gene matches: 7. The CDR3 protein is CASSFSGRAPITGELFF. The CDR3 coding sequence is TGTGCCAGCAGCTTTAGCGGGAGGGCCCCTATCACCGGGGAGCTGTTTTTT.

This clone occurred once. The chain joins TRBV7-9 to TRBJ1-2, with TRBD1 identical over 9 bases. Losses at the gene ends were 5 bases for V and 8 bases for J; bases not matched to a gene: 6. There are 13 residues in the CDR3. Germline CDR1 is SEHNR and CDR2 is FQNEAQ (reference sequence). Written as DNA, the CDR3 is TGTGCCAGCAGCAGCGACAGGGGGGGCGGCTACACCTTC. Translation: CASSSDRGGGYTF. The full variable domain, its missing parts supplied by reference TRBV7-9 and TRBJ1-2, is DTGVSQNPRHKITKRGQNVTFRCDPISEHNRLYWYRQTLGQGPEFLTYFQNEAQLEKSRLLSDRFSAERPKGSFSTLEIQRTEQGDSAMYLCASSSDRGGGYTFGSGTRLTVV.

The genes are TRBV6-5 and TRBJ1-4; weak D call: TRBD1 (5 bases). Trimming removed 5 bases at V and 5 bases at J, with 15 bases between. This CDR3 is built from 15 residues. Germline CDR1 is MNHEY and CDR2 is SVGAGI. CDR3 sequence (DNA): TGTGCCAGCAGTAAACCCCGGGACGGCAATGAAAAACTGTTTTTT. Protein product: CASSKPRDGNEKLFF.